The 26 T cell receptor beta chains in this list originate from one sample, sequenced in a study of blood T cell repertoires in COVID-19 (dated by TCRdb to about 2020). Receptor amplification or capture employed the immunoSEQ multiplex PCR assay. The source is immuneACCESS, and TCRdb retained only in-frame sequences with V and J called. Part of the clones is not carried over; for the studies checked, unresolved V genes explain less than half of this, and the remainder is unexplained. This sample comprises approximately 120,000 clones, approximately 82% of them detected only once. Approximately 5.8% of the sample belongs to the ten largest clones. The sample comprised peripheral blood. These receptors all come from a man at least 80 years old with active or convalescent COVID-19.

The CDR3 region is CASSLSMNTEAFF. CDR3 DNA sequence: TGTGCCAGCAGTCTGAGTATGAACACTGAAGCTTTCTTT. This chain uses TRBV12-3 or TRBV12-4 with TRBJ1-1; no clear D. The CDR3 consists of 13 residues. V lost 5 bases, J lost 0 bases, and 7 bases lay in between.

V is TRBV2 and J is TRBJ2-3, with D perhaps TRBD2 (5 bases). The CDR3 loop spans 14 amino acids. The V and J ends lost 3 bases and 1 base respectively, with 8 bases between them. Looked up from germline, CDR1 is SNHLY and CDR2 is FYNNEI. As DNA, the CDR3 is TGTGCCAGCAGTGACGGGGAGCGCACAGATACGCAGTATTTT. Residues: CASSDGERTDTQYF.

This sequence joins TRBV3-1 (or the pseudogene TRBV3-2) and TRBJ1-2; D remains unclear. Trimming took 0 bases from V and 4 from J, leaving 6 bases between them. The CDR3 is 13 amino acids. Looked up from germline, CDR1 is LGHDT and CDR2 is YNNKEL (reference sequence). CDR3 amino acids: CASSQDLRYGYTF. The CDR3 nucleotides read TGTGCCAGCAGCCAAGATTTGCGCTATGGCTACACCTTC.

The chain carries TRBV6-2 or TRBV6-3 and TRBJ2-3; 9 bases match TRBD2. Trimming removed 2 bases from V and 3 bases from J; junction bases left unmatched: 9. CDR3 size: 17 residues. Germline V lookup: CDR1 MNHEY, CDR2 SVGEGT. The CDR3 DNA follows: TGTGCCAGCAGTTACGGCCTCCAGCGGGGGGCTACAGATACGCAGTATTTT. It encodes CASSYGLQRGATDTQYF.

This sequence joins TRBV6-5 and TRBJ1-6, with D possibly TRBD1 on 6 matching bases. There are 14 residues in the CDR3. The germline gives CDR1 MNHEY, CDR2 SVGAGI. V lost 6 bases to trimming and J lost 11 bases, with 17 bases between them. CDR3 protein: CASSLDRAGAPLHF. CDR3 in DNA: TGTGCCAGCAGCTTGGACAGAGCCGGGGCACCCCTCCACTTT.

The V and J genes are TRBV7-2 and TRBJ1-3; possible D gene TRBD1, 6 bases. Germline-derived CDR1 and CDR2 are SGHTA and FQGNSA. Trimming removed 5 bases from V and 4 bases from J, with 21 bases in between. The CDR3 length is 17 residues. DNA of the CDR3: TGTGCCAGCAGCCCTGGGCGAGGGGGGGTGACCGGAAACACCATATATTTT. This gives the protein CASSPGRGGVTGNTIYF.

The genes are TRBV4-3 and TRBJ2-1; D not resolved. V shed 1 base and J shed 10 bases, with 14 bases lying between them. The length of the CDR3 is 14 residues. In germline, CDR1 is LGHNA, CDR2 YSLEER. The CDR3 sequence: CASSQAAGDREQFF. The CDR3 DNA reads TGCGCCAGCAGCCAAGCAGCAGGTGATCGGGAGCAGTTCTTC.

This chain connects TRBV6-6 to TRBJ1-2; no reliable D call. The CDR3 spans 16 residues. Trimming stripped 6 bases from V and 0 bases from J, with 17 bases between. Germline V lookup: CDR1 MNHNY, CDR2 SVGAGI (reference sequence). The CDR3 DNA sequence: TGTGCCAGCAGCCCCCCGACGGGTCCAACTAACTATGGCTACACCTTC. Translating it yields CASSPPTGPTNYGYTF.

This clone was detected a few times. The V call is TRBV10-1, the J call TRBJ1-5, with D perhaps TRBD1 (5 bases). CDR1 and CDR2 (germline): WNHNN, SYGVQD (reference sequence). Trimming removed 8 bases at V and 0 bases at J, with 17 bases between. The CDR3 length is 16 residues. The CDR3 loop reads CASPGVGHYSNQPQHF. The DNA of the CDR3 is TGCGCCAGCCCGGGGGTAGGGCATTATAGCAATCAGCCCCAGCATTTT.

CDR3: CASSYLSTGENEQFF. The CDR3 region has the DNA TGTGCCAGCAGTTATCTGAGCACAGGAGAGAATGAGCAGTTCTTC. This rearrangement joins TRBV6-5 to TRBJ2-1; a possible D gene is TRBD1 (5 bases). V was clipped by 3 bases and J by 7 bases, with 16 bases between them. The germline gives CDR1 MNHEY, CDR2 SVGAGI. The CDR3 is made up of 15 amino acids.

The V and J genes are TRBV2 and TRBJ2-7; no reliable D call. Trimming removed 4 bases at V and 5 bases at J, with 15 bases between. The CDR3 loop spans 14 amino acids. The germline CDR1 and CDR2 sequences are SNHLY and FYNNEI. The CDR3 loop is CASSAITSEDEQYF. DNA for the CDR3: TGTGCCAGCAGTGCGATCACCTCCGAGGACGAGCAGTACTTC.

CDR3 in amino acids: CASSLGQGVTNEKLFF. The CDR3 nucleotides are TGCGCCAGCAGCTTGGGGCAGGGGGTAACTAATGAAAAACTGTTTTTT. The rearrangement joins TRBV5-1 to TRBJ1-4, with TRBD1 matching 7 bases. Per the germline V gene, CDR1 is SGHRS and CDR2 is YFSETQ. V lost 0 bases, J lost 1 base, and 3 bases stayed unmatched. The CDR3 has 16 amino acids.

The V call is TRBV7-2, the J call TRBJ2-7; TRBD1 aligns across 10 bases. CDR3 size: 14 residues. Germline CDR1 and CDR2: SGHTA and FQGNSA. V lost 3 bases, J lost 5 bases, and 4 bases stayed unmatched. The CDR3 nucleotides read TGTGCCAGCAGCTTTCAGACAGGGGGCGACGAGCAGTACTTC. The encoded protein is CASSFQTGGDEQYF.

The chain links TRBV6-2 or TRBV6-3 to TRBJ1-5; D gene unclear. CDR1 and CDR2 from the germline V gene are MNHEY and SVGEGT. CDR3 length: 14 amino acids. The germline V and J ends were trimmed by 6 bases and 4 bases, with 13 bases remaining between them. CDR3 nucleotides: TGTGCCAGCAGCCCCATGAACAGAAATCAGCCCCAGCATTTT. Its translation is CASSPMNRNQPQHF.

V is TRBV19 and J is TRBJ1-5; D call uncertain. Trimming pared 2 bases from V and 3 bases from J, leaving 5 bases between. Looked up from germline, CDR1 is LNHDA and CDR2 is SQIVND (reference sequence). This CDR3 is built from 13 residues. CDR3 protein: CASSIFLNQPQHF. The CDR3 nucleotides read TGTGCCAGTAGTATATTCCTCAATCAGCCCCAGCATTTT.

The chain couples TRBV4-3 to TRBJ2-6; weak D call: TRBD2 (5 bases). The germline V and J ends were trimmed by 1 base and 2 bases, with 12 bases remaining between them. The germline V gene encodes CDR1 LGHNA and CDR2 YSLEER. This CDR3 has 17 residues. The CDR3 here is CASSQVPGSPGANVLTF. In DNA, the CDR3 is TGCGCCAGCAGCCAAGTTCCGGGGAGTCCTGGGGCCAACGTCCTGACTTTC.

The V and J genes are TRBV5-1 and TRBJ2-5; 9 positions match TRBD1. Germline trimming cut 4 bases from V and 2 bases from J; bases unmatched to any gene: 6. The CDR3 covers 15 residues. Germline CDR1 and CDR2: SGHRS and YFSETQ. The CDR3 spells CASSLRDRAQETQYF. The CDR3, as DNA: TGCGCCAGCAGCCTAAGGGACAGGGCTCAAGAGACCCAGTACTTC. Drawing the rest from reference TRBV5-1 and TRBJ2-5, the complete variable domain is KAGVTQTPRYLIKTRGQQVTLSCSPISGHRSVSWYQQTPGQGLQFLFEYFSETQRNKGNFPGRFSGRQFSNSRSEMNVSTLELGDSALYLCASSLRDRAQETQYFGPGTRLLVL.

This clone was observed a few times. The chain employs TRBV6-2 or TRBV6-3 and TRBJ1-5, with TRBD1 matching 12 bases. The germline V gene has CDR1 MNHEY and CDR2 SVGEGT. The J segment lost 7 bases and the V segment lost 2 bases, leaving 21 bases of the junction unmatched. The CDR3 spans 21 residues. CDR3: CASSYANILRDRGRRGQPQHF. The CDR3 bases are TGTGCCAGCAGTTACGCGAACATCCTCCGGGACAGGGGGCGTCGGGGGCAGCCCCAGCATTTT.

This clone has a count of ten or more. The V and J genes are TRBV2 and TRBJ2-5; possibly TRBD2 for D (7 bases). Trimming stripped 7 bases from V and 0 bases from J, with 12 bases between. Germline lookup yields CDR1 SNHLY and CDR2 FYNNEI. This CDR3 is 14 amino acids long. The CDR3 sequence: CASNGGGYQETQYF. The CDR3 DNA reads as TGTGCCAGCAATGGCGGGGGCTACCAAGAGACCCAGTACTTC. Complete variable domain (other parts from reference TRBV2 and TRBJ2-5): EPEVTQTPSHQVTQMGQEVILRCVPISNHLYFYWYRQILGQKVEFLVSFYNNEISEKSEIFDDQFSVERPDGSNFTLKIRSTKLEDSAMYFCASNGGGYQETQYFGPGTRLLVL.

This sequence joins TRBV27 and TRBJ2-5; 10 bases align to TRBD2. Germline loops: CDR1 MNHEY, CDR2 SMNVEV (reference sequence). The length of the CDR3 is 18 residues. Germline trimming cut 3 bases from V and 5 bases from J; bases unmatched to any gene: 15. The CDR3 DNA reads TGTGCCAGCAGTTTGAATGGTAGGGGACTAGCGATAGGGGAGACCCAGTACTTC. Protein: CASSLNGRGLAIGETQYF.

The chain employs TRBV6-4 and TRBJ1-2; TRBD1 aligns across 12 bases. After removal of 7 bases from V and 7 bases from J, the junction contained 19 bases not matched to a gene. Germline V CDR1 and CDR2: MRHNA, SNTAGT. The CDR3 sequence is 18 residues long. The CDR3 nucleotides read TGTGCCAGCAAATGGATCTCCCCGTCTAGGGACAGGGGGCTTGGCTACACCTTC. Translated: CASKWISPSRDRGLGYTF.

This clone was seen a few times. The gene calls are TRBV6-2 or TRBV6-3 and TRBJ1-1; D uncertain. Looked up from germline, CDR1 is MNHEY and CDR2 is SVGEGT. This CDR3 has 12 residues. Trimming left V 4 bases short and J 1 base short, with 4 bases between. DNA of the CDR3: TGTGCCAGCAGTTTCGGGAACACTGAAGCTTTCTTT. This translates into CASSFGNTEAFF.

Details on this clone: The sample contains more than one DNA sequence encoding this CDR3. The chain combines TRBV20-1 with TRBJ2-1; D remains unclear. With 3 bases removed from V and 4 bases from J, the gap between germline ends came to 4 bases. The CDR3 extends over 11 amino acids. The germline CDR1 and CDR2 sequences are DFQATT and SNEGSKA (reference sequence). For the CDR3, the DNA is TGCAGTGCTAGGAGGTACAATGAGCAGTTCTTC. Its protein is CSARRYNEQFF.

V and J are TRBV2 and TRBJ2-5; no clear D gene. This CDR3 contains 10 residues. Germline V CDR1 and CDR2: SNHLY, FYNNEI. V lost 7 bases to trimming and J lost 5 bases, with 5 bases between them. CDR3 loop: CASNRETQYF. Here the CDR3 DNA reads TGTGCCAGCAATCGGGAGACCCAGTACTTC.

Here the CDR3 reads CASSGPGDYYGYTF. DNA for the CDR3: TGTGCCAGCAGCGGGCCGGGGGACTACTATGGCTACACCTTC. The chain uses TRBV9 and TRBJ1-2, with D maybe TRBD1 (5 bases). The CDR3 spans 14 residues. Germline lookup yields CDR1 SGDLS and CDR2 YYNGEE. V lost 3 bases to trimming and J lost 3 bases, with 12 bases between them.

The chain employs TRBV11-1 and TRBJ2-1; 10 nucleotides line up with TRBD2. The V and J ends lost 5 bases and 8 bases, in that order; junction bases with no gene match: 9. The CDR3 has 15 amino acids. Germline assignment: CDR1 SGHAT and CDR2 FQDESV (reference sequence). CDR3 bases: TGTGCCAGCAGCACCCCTAGCGGGGGTAGGGATGAGCAGTTCTTC. Its translation: CASSTPSGGRDEQFF. Full variable domain (rest looked up from reference TRBV11-1 and TRBJ2-1): EAEVAQSPRYKITEKSQAVAFWCDPISGHATLYWYRQILGQGPELLVQFQDESVVDDSQLPKDRFSAERLKGVDSTLKIQPAELGDSAMYLCASSTPSGGRDEQFFGPGTRLTVL.